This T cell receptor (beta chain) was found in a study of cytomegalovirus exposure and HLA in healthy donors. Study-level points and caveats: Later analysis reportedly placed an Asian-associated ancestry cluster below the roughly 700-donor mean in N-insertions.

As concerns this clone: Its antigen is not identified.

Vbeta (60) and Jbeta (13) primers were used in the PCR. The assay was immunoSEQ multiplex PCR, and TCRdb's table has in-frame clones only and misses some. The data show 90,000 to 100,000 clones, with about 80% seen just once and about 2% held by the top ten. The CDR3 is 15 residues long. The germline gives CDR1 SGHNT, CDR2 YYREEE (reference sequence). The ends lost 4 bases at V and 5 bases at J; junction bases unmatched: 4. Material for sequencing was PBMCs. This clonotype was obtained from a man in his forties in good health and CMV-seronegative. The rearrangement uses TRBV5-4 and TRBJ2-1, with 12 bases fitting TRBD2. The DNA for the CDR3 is TGTGCCAGCAGCCCGGGACTAGCGGGCCACAATGAGCAGTTCTTC. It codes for CASSPGLAGHNEQFF.